These T cell receptor beta chains were read from a single sample in a study of T cell responses to AZD1222 COVID-19 vaccine. Some clones are missing from TCRdb's copy, which holds only in-frame ones; the method was immunoSEQ multiplex PCR. This sample yields about 140,000 clones, of which around nine tenths are seen a single time; about 3.4% belongs to the top ten. The sequencing used peripheral blood, collected on day 0 of AZD1222 vaccination. Receptors originate from an adult in good health. Both conserved end residues are part of each CDR3. Each record gives: D gene, V gene, J gene, CDR3 protein. A D gene is named only where the DNA matches it firmly.

>-|TRBV2|TRBJ2-1
CASKYQGADNEQFF
>-|TRBV18|TRBJ1-3
CASSPRGTGNTIYF
>-|TRBV19|TRBJ1-6
CASSVDRELDSPLHF
>-|TRBV6-5|TRBJ1-1
CASSYSGGVRRTEAFF
>TRBD1|TRBV5-1|TRBJ1-2
CASSLGGQGNYGYTF
>TRBD2|TRBV19|TRBJ2-1
CASRTSGGHPFNEQFF
>-|TRBV12-5|TRBJ2-7
CASGSRDQRYEQYF
>-|TRBV6-5|TRBJ2-3
CASSYRFTDTQYF
>TRBD2|TRBV9|TRBJ2-2
CARSIGTSGGAGELFF
>-|TRBV10-3|TRBJ1-2
CATLTAQTDYGYTF
>TRBD2|TRBV19|TRBJ2-3
CASSSTPSGVTTDTQYF
>TRBD2|TRBV7-9|TRBJ2-1
CASTPGGLSGSVDEQFF
>-|TRBV6-5|TRBJ1-5
CASGGRETGQPQHF
>-|TRBV6-5|TRBJ1-1
CASSSWGDRAFF
>TRBD1|TRBV12-3/TRBV12-4|TRBJ2-5
CASSSGQLETQYF
>TRBD2|TRBV29-1|TRBJ2-1
CSVEDALAGGDEQFF
>TRBD1|TRBV5-1|TRBJ2-5
CASSLQGVQETQYF
>-|TRBV12-3/TRBV12-4|TRBJ1-1
CASTDNTEAFF
>TRBD2|TRBV7-2|TRBJ2-3
CASSLEASGGTDTQYF
>-|TRBV19|TRBJ1-2
CASSIRGRGYTF
>-|TRBV6-5|TRBJ1-1
CACGIRETEAFF
>TRBD1|TRBV4-3|TRBJ1-2
CASSGGQGLSGYTF
>-|TRBV3-1/TRBV3-2|TRBJ2-5
CASSQGNSGTQYF
>-|TRBV11-3|TRBJ2-5
CASSFGLYETQYF
>-|TRBV18|TRBJ1-1
CASSPGGPGTEAFF
>-|TRBV5-6|TRBJ1-4
CASSWMRGLINEKLFF
>-|TRBV11-3|TRBJ1-2
CASSPDSYYGYTF
>TRBD1|TRBV30|TRBJ2-7
CASQGGVAYEQYF
>TRBD1|TRBV2|TRBJ1-5
CASRDRGNQPQHF
>-|TRBV5-4|TRBJ1-3
CASSYDVGNTIYF
>TRBD1|TRBV4-3|TRBJ2-1
CASSQDRDSIQFF
>TRBD2|TRBV4-3|TRBJ2-1
CASSTTSGAYNEQFF
>TRBD2|TRBV4-3|TRBJ2-2
CASSQEAGVRTGELFF
>-|TRBV7-6|TRBJ1-1
CASSLVVGMNTEAFF
>TRBD1|TRBV15|TRBJ1-6
CATSRGLDRANSPLHF
>TRBD1|TRBV7-9|TRBJ2-3
CASSFEAGDRGGSTDTQYF
>TRBD1|TRBV6-1|TRBJ2-7
CASSELAGTGSSYEQYF
>TRBD1|TRBV15|TRBJ2-7
CATSRDYPGQGDYEQYF
>-|TRBV5-1|TRBJ2-6
CASSQPAPSGANVLTF
>-|TRBV19|TRBJ1-1
CASSIRGPPNTEAFF
>-|TRBV10-1|TRBJ2-2
CATPAGRNTGELFF
>-|TRBV4-1|TRBJ1-3
CASSPFTVRADLDPIYF
>TRBD1|TRBV6-5|TRBJ1-2
CASSNDRAGGYTF
>-|TRBV6-6|TRBJ2-7
CASSYSVDEQYF
>-|TRBV5-6|TRBJ1-5
CASSLGAGSNQPQHF
>TRBD2|TRBV6-4|TRBJ2-2
CASSDSSGGTGELFF
>TRBD1|TRBV4-1|TRBJ1-5
CASSQRYGRDSTNQPQHF
>-|TRBV6-5|TRBJ2-1
CASSYSRGSSYNEQFF
>-|TRBV7-5|TRBJ1-6
CARFPYNSPLHF